The 32 T cell receptor beta chains below were found in one sample sequenced in a study of T cell repertoires in cytomegalovirus infection. No cognate antigen is known for these TCRs. TCRdb reprocessed the reads via MiXCR and lists one record per CDR3 protein. Of hundreds of thousands of distinct CDR3 sequences listed, about a third are singletons. Specimen: cultured CD8+ T cells from PBMCs, collected from culture after CMV antigen stimulation. These receptors all come from a human donor in good health (CMV status not recorded). Some clones in this sample may be carry-over from other donors' samples.

This clonotype was counted a few times. This chain links TRBV6-5 with TRBJ2-7; D is possibly TRBD2 (5 bases). This CDR3 comprises 16 residues. V was cut by 6 bases and J by 3 bases, with 21 bases left in between. Per germline, CDR1 MNHEY and CDR2 SVGAGI. Here the CDR3 reads CASRPLGRKDRYEQYV. The CDR3 region has the DNA TGTGCCAGCAGGCCCTTGGGGAGAAAGGATCGCTACGAGCAGTACGTC.

In its sample, this clonotype was seen a few times. This rearrangement joins TRBV12-3 or TRBV12-4 to TRBJ1-6; no reliable D call. V lost 6 bases and J 5 bases, leaving 11 bases between the germline ends. The CDR3 is 14 amino acids. CDR3 nucleotide sequence: TGTGCCAGCAGCCAGGATAGCGATAATTCACCCCTCCACTTT. Protein: CASSQDSDNSPLHF.

This clonotype has only a few counts. V and J are TRBV27 and TRBJ2-7; no clear D gene. In germline, CDR1 is MNHEY, CDR2 SMNVEV (reference sequence). This CDR3 is 16 amino acids long. The V gene lost 4 bases and the J gene lost 3 bases, with 19 bases spanning the gap. CDR3 loop: CASSSPLPSRGYEQYF. As DNA, the CDR3 is TGTGCCAGCAGTTCGCCCCTACCTTCCCGCGGCTACGAGCAGTACTTC.

V usage is TRBV20-1 and J usage is TRBJ1-5; no firm D call. The CDR3 has 14 residues. The V end was cut by 3 bases, the J end by 3 bases, with 12 bases between. From germline, CDR1 is DFQATT and CDR2 SNEGSKA (reference sequence). CDR3 sequence: CSASARDYNQPQHF. Here the CDR3 DNA reads TGCAGTGCTAGTGCCCGGGATTACAATCAGCCCCAGCATTTT.

This clonotype was seen many times. The chain recombines TRBV12-3 or TRBV12-4 with TRBJ2-3; maybe TRBD1 (5 bases). The V end was cut by 5 bases, the J end by 0 bases, with 18 bases between. The CDR3 contains 17 residues. The CDR3 nucleotides are TGTGCCAGCAGTCCTCATCCAGGGTCGTCTAGCACAGATACGCAGTATTTT. Protein sequence: CASSPHPGSSSTDTQYF.

This chain links TRBV27 with TRBJ2-3, with TRBD2 matching over 9 bases. The germline V gene encodes CDR1 MNHEY and CDR2 SMNVEV (reference sequence). The CDR3 is 15 residues long. With 4 bases clipped from V and 5 bases from J, the junction kept 7 bases outside the gene matches. The CDR3 bases are TGTGCCAGCAGTTGGGCGGGGGGGCTGGAAGATACGCAGTATTTT. Encoded protein: CASSWAGGLEDTQYF.

This clonotype was picked up one time. The rearrangement links TRBV5-4 to TRBJ2-1; either TRBD1 or TRBD2 may fit D (5 bases each). The CDR3 totals 15 residues. Trimming removed 7 bases from V and 5 bases from J, with 19 bases in between. Germline CDR1 is SGHNT and CDR2 is YYREEE (reference sequence). The CDR3: CASQGIGTANNEQFF. The CDR3 DNA sequence: TGTGCCAGCCAGGGAATCGGGACGGCTAACAATGAGCAGTTCTTC. Combining the CDR3 with reference TRBV5-4 and TRBJ2-1 gives the whole variable domain ETGVTQSPTHLIKTRGQQVTLRCSSQSGHNTVSWYQQALGQGPQFIFQYYREEENGRGNFPPRFSGLQFPNYSSELNVNALELDDSALYLCASQGIGTANNEQFFGPGTRLTVL.

The sample holds many counts of this clonotype. J is TRBJ2-2 and V is TRBV7-6; 8 bases agree with TRBD2. This CDR3 has 16 residues. Losses at the gene ends were 6 bases for V and 3 bases for J; bases not matched to a gene: 9. Per the germline V gene, CDR1 is SGHVS and CDR2 is FNYEAQ. The CDR3 DNA reads as TGTGCCAGCAGTCCCTCTTCGGGACTAGACACCGGGGAGCTGTTTTTT. This gives the protein CASSPSSGLDTGELFF. Drawing the rest from reference TRBV7-6 and TRBJ2-2, the complete variable domain is GAGVSQSPRYKVTKRGQDVALRCDPISGHVSLYWYRQALGQGPEFLTYFNYEAQQDKSGLPNDRFSAERPEGSISTLTIQRTEQRDSAMYRCASSPSSGLDTGELFFGEGSRLTVL.

This clonotype was counted at least ten times. This chain connects TRBV6-1 to TRBJ2-2; 12 bases map to TRBD2. Germline-derived CDR1 and CDR2 are MNHNS and SASEGT. Trimming cost V 4 bases and J 8 bases; bases outside gene matches: 2. The CDR3 is 14 residues long. The DNA of the CDR3 is TGTGCCAGCAGTGGACTAGCGGGGGAGGGGGAGCTGTTTTTT. Its translation: CASSGLAGEGELFF.

The table lists this clonotype with a few counts. The CDR3 DNA reads TGTGCCAGCAGTCCGAACTTGGGGAACTCCTACGAGCAGTACTTC. It translates to CASSPNLGNSYEQYF. The V and J genes are TRBV28 and TRBJ2-7; D unresolved. This CDR3 has 15 amino acids. Germline CDR1 reads MDHEN; CDR2 reads SYDVKM. Trimming removed 5 bases from V and 0 bases from J, with 14 bases in between.

The chain joins TRBV28 to TRBJ1-3; D unclear. The germline CDR1 and CDR2 sequences are MDHEN and SYDVKM. V shed 3 bases and J shed 1 base, with 4 bases lying between them. This CDR3 has 13 amino acids. The CDR3 DNA reads as TGTGCCAGCAGTTTTACTTCTGGAAACACCATATATTTT. It encodes CASSFTSGNTIYF.

This clonotype came up a few times. The CDR3 carries no conserved terminal phenylalanine or tryptophan, so it likely arises from a read error. No DNA is shown, since the ends of the CDR3 on it are uncertain; the CDR3 is the one TCRdb lists. The rearrangement uses TRBV7-6 and TRBJ2-5; the D call TRBD1 from the table was never checked on the DNA. Germline assignment: CDR1 SGHVS and CDR2 FNYEAQ. The CDR3 length equals 13 residues, ends included. CDR3 in amino acids: CASSLTLPDPLSY.

There are a few counts of this clonotype. The chain carries TRBV5-4 and TRBJ2-1; TRBD2 aligns across 8 bases. Looked up from germline, CDR1 is SGHNT and CDR2 is YYREEE (reference sequence). The CDR3 runs 16 residues. Trimming took 0 bases from V and 4 from J; bases not matched to a gene: 6. The CDR3 here is CASSLADGGAYNEQFF. The CDR3 region has the DNA TGTGCCAGCAGCTTGGCCGACGGGGGGGCGTACAATGAGCAGTTCTTC.

The rearrangement joins TRBV2 to TRBJ2-3; TRBD2 might be the D (10 bases). V was pared by 3 bases and J by 2 bases, with 24 bases between. Germline V gene lookup returns CDR1 SNHLY and CDR2 FYNNEI. The CDR3 extends over 19 amino acids. Written as DNA, the CDR3 is TGTGCCAGCAGTGAGGACAGGGGAACTACTAGCGGGGACACAGATACGCAGTATTTT. This translates into CASSEDRGTTSGDTDTQYF.

This clonotype has more than one count but fewer than ten. CDR3 region: CASSSPGTVDSYEQYF. CDR3 bases: TGTGCCAGCAGTTCTCCCGGGACCGTGGACTCCTACGAGCAGTACTTC. V usage is TRBV27 and J usage is TRBJ2-7, with D possibly being TRBD1 or TRBD2 (5 bases each). V dropped 4 bases and J dropped 0 bases, with 16 bases sitting between them. Germline lookup yields CDR1 MNHEY and CDR2 SMNVEV (reference sequence). The CDR3 spans 16 residues.

The J gene is TRBJ2-1, the V gene TRBV2, with a tentative D call TRBD2 (6 bases). The CDR3 length is 14 residues. Trimming took off 5 bases at V and 7 bases at J, with 15 bases between the two ends. In germline, CDR1 is SNHLY, CDR2 FYNNEI. For the CDR3, the DNA is TGTGCCAGCAGTTTAGCGGCAAGATGGAATGAGCAGTTCTTC. It specifies CASSLAARWNEQFF.

This clonotype turned up a few times. This sequence joins TRBV6-5 and TRBJ2-1; D is unresolved. Germline CDR1 MNHEY, CDR2 SVGAGI. The CDR3 totals 19 residues. V lost 2 bases and J lost 5, with 25 bases in between. The CDR3 DNA is TGTGCCAGCAGTTACGCGTCCTTTTACCTACGAACTCCTGACAATGAGCAGTTCTTC. Translated, it gives CASSYASFYLRTPDNEQFF.

Only a few counts were recorded for this clonotype. The rearrangement joins TRBV12-5 to TRBJ1-4; D not certain. The CDR3 covers 14 residues. Trimming removed 5 bases at V and 0 bases at J, with 7 bases between. Germline V gene sequence: CDR1 LGHNT, CDR2 FRNRAP. The CDR3 region is CASGRTATNEKLFF. The CDR3 coding sequence is TGTGCTAGTGGTCGGACCGCAACTAATGAAAAACTGTTTTTT.

Ten or more counts support this clonotype. The chain has TRBV7-2 and TRBJ2-3, with D perhaps given as TRBD1 or TRBD2 (5 bases each). Trimming shortened V by 4 bases and J by 2 bases, and 13 bases separated the two germline ends. CDR3 length: 15 residues. Germline loops: CDR1 SGHTA, CDR2 FQGNSA. CDR3 nucleotides: TGTGCCAGCAGCTCCCCCGGGACGGCCACAGATACGCAGTATTTT. It is translated as CASSSPGTATDTQYF.

This sequence joins TRBV4-1 and TRBJ2-2; a weak D match, TRBD2 (7 bases). CDR1 MGHRA and CDR2 YSYEKL come from the germline V gene. The CDR3 spans 15 residues. V was clipped by 3 bases and J by 6 bases, with 14 bases between them. The DNA of the CDR3 is TGCGCCAGCAGCCATCGTATAGGGGGGGCCGGGGAGCTGTTTTTT. This codes for CASSHRIGGAGELFF.

This clonotype was observed a few times. The J gene is TRBJ1-6, the V gene TRBV7-3; no definite D call. V lost 1 base and J 6 bases, leaving 10 bases between the germline ends. CDR1 is SGHTA, CDR2 FQGTGA, per germline. CDR3 size: 15 residues. This CDR3 is CASSLISAVNSPLHF. The CDR3 DNA is TGTGCCAGCAGCTTAATTTCGGCAGTTAATTCACCCCTCCACTTT.

V and J are TRBV5-5 and TRBJ1-5; 10 bases agree with TRBD1. The CDR3 is 16 amino acids. V was clipped by 5 bases and J by 5 bases; unmatched bases: 10. CDR1 is SGHKS, CDR2 YYEKEE, per germline (reference sequence). The CDR3, as DNA: TGTGCCAGCAGGCAAACGGGACAGGGGAACCATCAGCCCCAGCATTTT. Residues: CASRQTGQGNHQPQHF.

This clonotype came up many times. The chain couples TRBV6-2 or TRBV6-3 to TRBJ2-1; no firm D call. This CDR3 region has 13 residues. V was trimmed by 2 bases and J by 5 bases, leaving 7 bases between them. Germline V gene sequence: CDR1 MNHEY, CDR2 SVGEGT. CDR3 residues: CASSYAGNNEQFF. CDR3 nucleotide sequence: TGTGCCAGCAGTTACGCAGGAAACAATGAGCAGTTCTTC.

The sample holds one count of this clonotype. The chain recombines TRBV19 with TRBJ1-4, with a possible D match to TRBD1 (6 bases). Germline-derived CDR1 and CDR2 are LNHDA and SQIVND (reference sequence). Trimming took 9 bases from V and 6 from J, leaving 17 bases between them. The CDR3 contains 14 residues. This chain's CDR3 is CASWGDNRDEKLFF. CDR3 DNA: TGTGCCAGCTGGGGGGACAACAGGGATGAAAAACTGTTTTTT.

This sequence joins TRBV14 and TRBJ1-2, with D hard to call. The V gene lost 0 bases and the J gene lost 8 bases, with 7 bases spanning the gap. The CDR3 contains 12 residues. Germline V gene data show CDR1 as SGHDN and CDR2 as FVKESK. CDR3 bases: TGTGCCAGCAGCCAAGATCTTTTGGGCTACACCTTC. It translates to CASSQDLLGYTF.

There are a few counts of this clonotype. CDR3 coding DNA: TGTGCCAGCAGCTTGTCTGCAGGGGAATGGGCTTTCTTT. It yields the protein CASSLSAGEWAFF. V usage is TRBV7-6 and J usage is TRBJ1-1; possible D gene TRBD1, 6 bases. Germline V gives CDR1 SGHVS, CDR2 FNYEAQ. V lost 3 bases, J lost 11 bases, and 16 bases lay in between. The CDR3 extends over 13 amino acids.

The V and J genes are TRBV7-6 and TRBJ2-1; TRBD2 is a possible D gene (6 bases). The CDR3 sequence is 14 residues long. The germline CDR1 and CDR2 sequences are SGHVS and FNYEAQ. Trimming removed 5 bases from V and 9 bases from J, with 17 bases in between. DNA for the CDR3: TGTGCCAGCAGCCTTGGCGGGGAAACGGGTGAGCAGTTCTTC. Translated, it gives CASSLGGETGEQFF.

This chain links TRBV27 with TRBJ2-6; D is undetermined. The CDR3 is 15 residues long. V was pared by 1 base and J by 2 bases, with 6 bases between. Looked up from germline, CDR1 is MNHEY and CDR2 is SMNVEV (reference sequence). This chain's CDR3 is CASSLLAPGANVLTF. The CDR3 region has the DNA TGTGCCAGCAGTTTATTAGCCCCTGGGGCCAACGTCCTGACTTTC.

V and J are TRBV4-1 and TRBJ1-2; possibly TRBD1 for D (6 bases). Looked up from germline, CDR1 is MGHRA and CDR2 is YSYEKL. The CDR3 contains 15 residues. Trimming removed 1 base from V and 2 bases from J, with 11 bases in between. Here the CDR3 reads CASSQAGTPNYGYTF. The CDR3 nucleotides are TGCGCCAGCAGCCAAGCCGGGACACCGAACTATGGCTACACCTTC.

Many counts were recorded for this clonotype. V is TRBV12-3 or TRBV12-4 and J is TRBJ1-6; D call uncertain. The CDR3 covers 16 residues. V lost 3 bases and J 2 bases, leaving 11 bases between the germline ends. This chain's CDR3 is CASSLGSEAYNSPLHF. In nucleotides, the CDR3 is TGTGCCAGCAGTTTGGGGTCGGAGGCCTATAATTCACCCCTCCACTTT.

V usage is TRBV3-1 and J usage is TRBJ1-4; perhaps TRBD1 as D (5 bases). Germline CDR1 and CDR2: LGHDT and YNNKEL (reference sequence). Trimming pared 4 bases from V and 7 bases from J, leaving 22 bases between. CDR3 length: 17 residues. The CDR3 sequence is CASSPDSPEPRSEKLFF. In DNA form, the CDR3 reads TGTGCCAGCAGCCCCGACAGCCCTGAGCCGCGGTCTGAAAAACTGTTTTTT.

The V and J genes are TRBV12-3 or TRBV12-4 and TRBJ1-2; D is unresolved. The CDR3 contains 16 residues. Trimming removed 1 base from V and 2 bases from J, with 14 bases in between. In DNA form, the CDR3 reads TGTGCCAGCAGTTTAGGCCCCGTGGGGTCCAACTATGGCTACACCTTC. Its protein is CASSLGPVGSNYGYTF.